A single sample is the source of the 4 T cell receptor beta chains below, sequenced in a study of blood T cells in healthy people across ages. Together with a sample-barcoded 5' primer, a J-beta primer mix was included in a second PCR lasting roughly 6 to 12 cycles. TCRdb re-derived calls from the 5' RACE reads in MiXCR, one entry per CDR3 protein. The data show about 970,000 distinct CDR3 sequences, roughly 47% seen once. Sequencing input: blood. These receptors were taken from a woman aged 60 to 75 in good health.

This chain joins TRBV5-1 and TRBJ2-4; 12 bases fit TRBD1. Losses at the gene ends were 4 bases for V and 7 bases for J; bases not matched to a gene: 6. Germline V CDR1 and CDR2: SGHRS, YFSETQ. The CDR3 runs to 15 residues. The CDR3 DNA reads TGCGCCAGCAGCCCGGGACAGGGGGCGCTGAACATTCAGTACTTC. Translated: CASSPGQGALNIQYF.

The chain couples TRBV12-3 or TRBV12-4 to TRBJ1-1; 7 nucleotides align to TRBD1. Trimming took 3 bases from V and 1 from J; bases not matched to a gene: 5. This CDR3 contains 15 residues. DNA for the CDR3: TGTGCCAGCAGTTTGACACAGGGGTCGAACACTGAAGCTTTCTTT. This translates into CASSLTQGSNTEAFF.

The chain carries TRBV3-1 and TRBJ1-1; D may be TRBD1 (5 bases). V was pared by 1 base and J by 0 bases, with 9 bases between. The CDR3 sequence is 15 residues long. Germline CDR1 reads LGHDT; CDR2 reads YNNKEL (reference sequence). CDR3 sequence reads: CASSQGGGLNTEAFF. The DNA for the CDR3 is TGTGCCAGCAGCCAAGGGGGGGGATTGAACACTGAAGCTTTCTTT.

V and J are TRBV7-9 and TRBJ2-3; D perhaps matches TRBD2 (5 bases). CDR3 length: 14 amino acids. Between the trimmed V and J ends, which lost 0 bases and 10 bases, there was a span of 14 bases. Germline V gene data show CDR1 as SEHNR and CDR2 as FQNEAQ (reference sequence). CDR3: CASSLAEIRDAQYF. In DNA, the CDR3 is TGTGCCAGCAGCTTAGCGGAGATCCGGGATGCGCAGTATTTT.